Given below is one T cell receptor beta chain in context. This clone was picked up one time. Its target antigen remains unknown. Base qualities are not recorded, but no much larger clone differs from it by a single base. The source of the sample is a study of T cells in tumors after PD-1 blockade (dated by TCRdb to between 2018 and 2020). At the level of the whole study: Prior checkpoint blockade, systemic immunosuppressant use, and recent radiotherapy or other anti-cancer therapy within 4 weeks were grounds for patient exclusion. The study performed paired single-cell RNA and TCR sequencing on site-matched tumors from BCC or SCC patients before and after anti-PD-1 therapy. On average, peripheral blood samples yielded 35,000 to 45,000 unique clonotypes and 100,000 or so TCR templates (range about 21,000-260,000). Bulk TCR sequencing was performed on 9 to 11 peripheral blood samples from about five patients to compare blood and tumor clonotypes. A subset of patients also received ongoing daily vismodegib 150 mg during anti-PD-1 treatment. Patients were treated with either pembrolizumab 200 mg every 3 weeks or cemiplimab 350 mg every 2 weeks. RECIST version 1.1 was the standard used to evaluate clinical response.

Study-wide findings and limitations: Roughly 41% of tumor TCR clonotypes were detected in blood, and some novel exhausted tumor clones were observed in pre-treatment blood, which was taken as suggesting peripheral recruitment. Where the novel T cell clones came from was not identified, and possible sources could include lymphoid organs or rare unexpanded clones inside the tumor or in the tumor periphery.

Relative to germline, V is 5 bases shorter and J is 0 bases shorter, with 11 bases between their ends. From its cysteine to its phenylalanine, the CDR3 spans 14 amino acids. Only the CDR3 part of the read is kept: 42 bases, read in frame from the first base. CDR1 SNHLY and CDR2 FYNNEI were looked up in the germline V gene. Deep TCRbeta sequencing was performed with the immunoSEQ platform. Turning to the authors' computational methods: For further analysis, only productive rearrangements were exported out of the immunoSEQ Analyzer. T cell phenotypes were assigned to bulk TCRbeta clonotypes by matching to single-cell RNA+TCR-seq clones sharing the same TCRbeta sequence. Tumor enrichment of a clone was calculated by dividing the clone's tumor frequency by the clone's PBMC frequency, both taken from bulk TCR sequencing. TCRs were grouped by GLIPH into specificity groups, defined as clusters of distinct TCRs likely recognizing common antigens via shared CDR3 motifs. As stored in TCRdb, this immuneACCESS dataset retains in-frame rearrangements with V and J assigned. A fraction of the clones does not appear; measured against another copy, unresolved V genes explain less than half of the discrepancy, and the remainder lacks a known reason. V, J and clone size are taken as reported in that table, and D and trimming were inferred from the DNA itself. Counted in this sample were more than 40,000 clones; approximately 79% of them appeared once. 8.7% of the sample comes from the top ten.

Genomic DNA extracted from tumor biopsies or peripheral blood was used for bulk TCRbeta sequencing, with input ranging from about 600 ng to 6,004 ng. All patients had histologically proven advanced or metastatic basal or squamous cell carcinoma and were poor candidates for surgical resection. The basal cell carcinoma cohort was made up of approximately ten patients, and bulk tumor TCR sequencing was performed for about 8 of these patients. The rearranged chain carries TRBV2 and TRBJ2-7; too little of a D gene remains to name it. The sequencing used PBMCs, collected before anti-PD-1 therapy. The receptor was isolated from a human donor with advanced basal cell or squamous cell carcinoma (not recorded which). The CDR3 protein is CASSSYGVSYEQYF. At the DNA level, the sequence is TGTGCCAGCAGTTCCTATGGCGTCTCCTACGAGCAGTACTTC.